This T cell receptor (beta chain) was found in a study of graft-versus-host responses after intestinal transplantation. Study context: In this cohort, recipients had multivisceral, liver-intestinal, or isolated intestinal transplants.

The length of the CDR3 is 14 residues. The ends lost 7 bases at V and 7 bases at J; junction bases unmatched: 12. Germline V gene lookup returns CDR1 SGHRS and CDR2 YFSETQ. Researchers placed some 200,000 CFSE-labeled responder cells in culture with some 200,000 irradiated, violet-dye-labeled stimulator cells. The assay was immunoSEQ multiplex PCR, and TCRdb's table has in-frame clones only and misses some. The data contain roughly 15,000 clones, more than 35% of them singletons. This clone has just a few counts. Study conclusions and caveats: GvH clones surfaced in recipient marrow, some emerging earlier in ileum or blood.

V usage is TRBV5-1 and J usage is TRBJ2-3, with TRBD1 identical over 7 bases. The sequenced sample was alloreactive CD4+ T cells from a mixed lymphocyte reaction culture, obtained before intestinal transplant. Subset in this sample: CFSE-low proliferating T cells sorted from roughly six-day pre-transplant mixed lymphocyte reaction (GvH or HvG direction). The sequence derives from a human patient who received an intestinal transplant. DNA for the CDR3: TGCGCCAGCGATCGGGGACAGTCGCCTCATACGCAGTATTTT. This codes for CASDRGQSPHTQYF.